This T cell receptor beta chain was sequenced during a study of T cells after posttransplantation cyclophosphamide (dated by TCRdb to the mid-2010s). Background on the whole study: Using TRB sequencing, the study followed how the T cell repertoire rebuilt after myeloablative bone marrow transplantation with posttransplantation cyclophosphamide given as GVHD prophylaxis. Samples from roughly 32 PTCy-treated patients, along with samples from 16 of their related bone marrow donors, underwent antigen receptor sequencing. TRB sequencing was performed on blood from all 35 or so PTCy patients with 1-year posttransplant specimens. TRB sequencing was also done on up to about 3 additional blood samples from 2 to 5.2 years after transplant in 3 patients, and on pretransplant blood from several patients. Because TRA and TRB clonality correlated tightly in about ten samples, the subsequent TCR analyses were limited to TRB only. Public TRB sequences were compared against a database of over 3,500 sequences linked to responses to pathogens, tumor antigens, self-antigens and alloantigens. Overall study outcomes, separate from this receptor: At 1-2 months, donor-recipient similarity was low but rose over the first year, and the later blood repertoires were often dominated by donor CD8+ memory clones. The TRB repertoires of T cells infiltrating skin or GI tract showed only limited overlap with the TRB repertoires of T cells in blood. Across approximately 45 patients, recipient CMV seropositivity and CMV reactivation were highly associated with TRB clonality; PTCy diversity was similar to CNI/methotrexate controls.

Genomic DNA was used for TRB sequencing, which was performed with the immunoSEQ assay at survey resolution or with the hsTCRB kit. The paper's data handling went like this. The immunoSEQ software was used for initial read processing, and the LymphoSeq R package was used for repertoire analyses. Clonality was computed as 1 minus normalized Shannon entropy; Gini coefficient was also calculated for each TRB dataset. To infer phenotypes in unsorted samples, TRB sequences from sorted subsets of the recipient or donor were mapped onto the unsorted samples of the same recipient. TCRdb carries this immuneACCESS record with in-frame sequences only. Its versions omit some clonotypes, under half of them owing to an unresolved V gene in the studies checked, with the rest unexplained. From that table come the V and J calls and clone size; the DNA was used to work out D and trimming. The table notes tens of thousands of clones here, none of them singletons. The top ten clonotypes cover about 2.5% of the sample.

Peripheral blood samples were provided by related bone marrow donors on the day of marrow donation. Peripheral blood and bone marrow mononuclear cells were isolated by Ficoll-Hypaque density centrifugation and cryopreserved. This clone was counted a few times. The specificity of this receptor is unknown. No much larger clone is present one base from it, and per-base qualities are unavailable. From cysteine to phenylalanine, the CDR3 is 14 amino acids long. This entry keeps only the CDR3 DNA: 42 bases, framed from base 1. V is pared back by 2 bases and J by 0 bases, with 8 bases lying between the germline termini. According to the germline V gene, CDR1 reads SGHTA and CDR2 reads FQGNSA.

Sequencing was carried out using PBMCs. This sequence was found in a man in his forties in good health, CMV-negative, and a related stem cell transplant donor. The chain couples TRBV7-2 to TRBJ2-7, and possibly TRBD1, on 5 matching bases. The CDR3 here reads CASSLSRASYEQYF. The DNA sequence reads TGTGCCAGCAGCTTATCCAGGGCCTCCTACGAGCAGTACTTC.